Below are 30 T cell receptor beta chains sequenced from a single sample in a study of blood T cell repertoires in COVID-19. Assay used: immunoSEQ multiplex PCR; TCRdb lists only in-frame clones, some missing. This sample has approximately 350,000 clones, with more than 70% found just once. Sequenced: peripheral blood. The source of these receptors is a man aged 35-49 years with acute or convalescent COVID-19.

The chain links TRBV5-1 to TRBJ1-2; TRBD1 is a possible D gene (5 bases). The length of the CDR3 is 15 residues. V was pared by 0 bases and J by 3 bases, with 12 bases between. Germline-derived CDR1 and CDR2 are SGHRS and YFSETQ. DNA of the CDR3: TGCGCCAGCAGCTTGGCTTACAGGACCTACTATGGCTACACCTTC. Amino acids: CASSLAYRTYYGYTF.

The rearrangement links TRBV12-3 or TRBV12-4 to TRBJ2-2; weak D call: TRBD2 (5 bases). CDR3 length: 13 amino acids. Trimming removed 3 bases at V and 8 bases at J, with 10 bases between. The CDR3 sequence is CASSLLAIGELFF. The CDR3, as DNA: TGTGCCAGCAGTTTGCTAGCTATAGGGGAGCTGTTTTTT.

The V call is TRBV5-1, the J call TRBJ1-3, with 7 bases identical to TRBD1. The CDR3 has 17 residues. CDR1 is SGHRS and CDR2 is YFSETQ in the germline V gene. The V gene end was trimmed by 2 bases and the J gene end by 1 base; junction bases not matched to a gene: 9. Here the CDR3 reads CASSFSIAGQSGNTIYF. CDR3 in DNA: TGCGCCAGCAGCTTTAGCATTGCGGGACAGTCTGGAAACACCATATATTTT.

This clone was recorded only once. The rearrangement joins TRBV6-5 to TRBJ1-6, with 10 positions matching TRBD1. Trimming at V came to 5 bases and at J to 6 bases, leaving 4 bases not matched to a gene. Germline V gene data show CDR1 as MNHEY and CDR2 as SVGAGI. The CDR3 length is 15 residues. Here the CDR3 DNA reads TGTGCCAGCAGTACCGACAGGGGGCCTAATTCACCCCTCCACTTT. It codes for CASSTDRGPNSPLHF.

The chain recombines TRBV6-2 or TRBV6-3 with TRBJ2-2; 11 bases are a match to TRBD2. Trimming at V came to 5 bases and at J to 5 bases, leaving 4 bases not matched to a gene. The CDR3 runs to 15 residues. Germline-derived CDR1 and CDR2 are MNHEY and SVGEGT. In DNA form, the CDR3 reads TGTGCCAGCAGTGCGACTAGCGGGGCGACCGGGGAGCTGTTTTTT. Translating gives CASSATSGATGELFF.

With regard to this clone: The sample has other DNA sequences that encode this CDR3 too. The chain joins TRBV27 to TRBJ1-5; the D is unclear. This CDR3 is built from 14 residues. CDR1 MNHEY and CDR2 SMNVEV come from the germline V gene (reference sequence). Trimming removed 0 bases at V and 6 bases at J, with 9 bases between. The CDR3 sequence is CASSLSGGGQPQHF. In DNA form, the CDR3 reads TGTGCCAGCAGTTTATCGGGCGGAGGTCAGCCCCAGCATTTT.

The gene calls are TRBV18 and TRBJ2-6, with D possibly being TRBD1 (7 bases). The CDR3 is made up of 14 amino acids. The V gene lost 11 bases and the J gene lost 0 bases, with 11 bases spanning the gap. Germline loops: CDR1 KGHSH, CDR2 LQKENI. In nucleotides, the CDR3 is TGTGCCGGAGGGGGCCTCTCTGGGGCCAACGTCCTGACTTTC. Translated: CAGGGLSGANVLTF.

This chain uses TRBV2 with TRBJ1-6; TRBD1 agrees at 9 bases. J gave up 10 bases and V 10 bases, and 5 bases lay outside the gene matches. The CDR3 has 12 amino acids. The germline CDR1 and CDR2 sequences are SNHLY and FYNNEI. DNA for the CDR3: TGTGCCACGGGACAGGGAGGATCACCCCTCCACTTT. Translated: CATGQGGSPLHF.

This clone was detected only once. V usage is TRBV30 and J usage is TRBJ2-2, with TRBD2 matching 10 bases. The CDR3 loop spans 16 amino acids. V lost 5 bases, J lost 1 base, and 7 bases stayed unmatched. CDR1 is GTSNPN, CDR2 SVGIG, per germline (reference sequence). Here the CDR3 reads CAWVGLAALNTGELFF. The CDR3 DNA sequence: TGTGCCTGGGTCGGACTAGCGGCTCTGAACACCGGGGAGCTGTTTTTT. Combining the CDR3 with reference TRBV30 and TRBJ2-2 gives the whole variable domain SQTIHQWPATLVQPVGSPLSLECTVEGTSNPNLYWYRQAAGRGLQLLFYSVGIGQISSEVPQNLSASRPQDRQFILSSKKLLLSDSGFYLCAWVGLAALNTGELFFGEGSRLTVL.

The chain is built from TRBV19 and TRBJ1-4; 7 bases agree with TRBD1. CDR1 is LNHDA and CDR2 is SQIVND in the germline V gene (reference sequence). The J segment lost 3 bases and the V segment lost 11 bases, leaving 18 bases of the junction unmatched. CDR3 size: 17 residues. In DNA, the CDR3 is TGTGCCCGCCCTGGGGTTCACAGGGGTCGAGCTAATGAAAAACTGTTTTTT. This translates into CARPGVHRGRANEKLFF.

The CDR3 loop reads CASGDRGLIEAFF. The CDR3 nucleotides read TGTGCCAGCGGTGACAGGGGGCTTATTGAAGCTTTCTTT. The V call is TRBV14, the J call TRBJ1-1; 10 nucleotides match TRBD1. The CDR3 totals 13 residues. Unmatched junction bases numbered 7, after V lost 8 bases and J lost 7 bases. The germline gives CDR1 SGHDN, CDR2 FVKESK.

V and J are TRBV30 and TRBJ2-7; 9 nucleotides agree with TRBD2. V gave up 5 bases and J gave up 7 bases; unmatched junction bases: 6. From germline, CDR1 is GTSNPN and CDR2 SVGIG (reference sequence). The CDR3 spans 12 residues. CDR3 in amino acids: CAWRGRASEQYF. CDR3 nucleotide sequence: TGTGCCTGGCGCGGGAGGGCGTCGGAGCAGTACTTC. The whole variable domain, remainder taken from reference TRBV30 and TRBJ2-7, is SQTIHQWPATLVQPVGSPLSLECTVEGTSNPNLYWYRQAAGRGLQLLFYSVGIGQISSEVPQNLSASRPQDRQFILSSKKLLLSDSGFYLCAWRGRASEQYFGPGTRLTVT.

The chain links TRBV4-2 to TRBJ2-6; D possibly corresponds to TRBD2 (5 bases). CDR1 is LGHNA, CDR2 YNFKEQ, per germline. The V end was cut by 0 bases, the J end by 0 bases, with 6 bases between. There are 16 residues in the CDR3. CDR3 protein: CASSQDGLSGANVLTF. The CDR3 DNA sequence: TGTGCCAGCAGCCAAGATGGACTCTCTGGGGCCAACGTCCTGACTTTC.

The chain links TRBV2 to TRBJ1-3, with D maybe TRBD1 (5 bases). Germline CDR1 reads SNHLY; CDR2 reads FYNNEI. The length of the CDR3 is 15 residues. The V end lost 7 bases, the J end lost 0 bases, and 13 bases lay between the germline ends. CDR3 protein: CASIFGGDSGNTIYF. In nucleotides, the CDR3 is TGTGCCAGCATATTCGGGGGAGACTCTGGAAACACCATATATTTT.

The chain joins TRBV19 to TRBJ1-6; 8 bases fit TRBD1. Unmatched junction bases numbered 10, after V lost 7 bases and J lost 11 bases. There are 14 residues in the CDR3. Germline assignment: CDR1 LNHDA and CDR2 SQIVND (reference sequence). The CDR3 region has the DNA TGTGCCAGTACTTTAGGGGCAGGGGGCGCACCCCTCCACTTT. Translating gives CASTLGAGGAPLHF.

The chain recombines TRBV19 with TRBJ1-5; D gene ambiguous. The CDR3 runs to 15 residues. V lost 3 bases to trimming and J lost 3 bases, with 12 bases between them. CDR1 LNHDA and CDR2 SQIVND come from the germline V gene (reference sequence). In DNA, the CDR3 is TGTGCCAGTAGTATTCCCAGGTCGGACAATCAGCCCCAGCATTTT. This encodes CASSIPRSDNQPQHF.

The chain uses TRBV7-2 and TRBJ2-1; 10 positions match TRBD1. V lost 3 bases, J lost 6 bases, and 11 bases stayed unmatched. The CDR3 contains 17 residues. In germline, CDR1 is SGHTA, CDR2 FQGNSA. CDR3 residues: CASSFTIRDRGGNEQFF. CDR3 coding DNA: TGTGCCAGCAGCTTTACTATCCGGGACAGGGGAGGCAATGAGCAGTTCTTC.

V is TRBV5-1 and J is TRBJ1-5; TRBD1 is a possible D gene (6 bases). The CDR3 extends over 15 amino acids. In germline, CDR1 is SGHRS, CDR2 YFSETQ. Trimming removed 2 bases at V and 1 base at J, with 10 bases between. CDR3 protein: CASSLATGSNQPQHF. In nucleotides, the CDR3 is TGCGCCAGCAGCTTAGCGACAGGAAGCAATCAGCCCCAGCATTTT.

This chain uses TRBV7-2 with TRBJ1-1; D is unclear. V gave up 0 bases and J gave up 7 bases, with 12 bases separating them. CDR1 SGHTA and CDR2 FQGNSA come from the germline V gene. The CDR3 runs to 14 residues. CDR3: CASSLALKSGEAFF. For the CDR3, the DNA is TGTGCCAGCAGCTTAGCGCTAAAGTCTGGTGAAGCTTTCTTT.

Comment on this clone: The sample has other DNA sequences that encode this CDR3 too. CDR3 nucleotides: TGTGCCAGCAGCTTGGCCGGGGGGAACACTGAAGCTTTCTTT. Translating it yields CASSLAGGNTEAFF. The rearrangement uses TRBV5-5 and TRBJ1-1; TRBD1 might be the D (5 bases). The CDR3 runs to 14 residues. Germline CDR1 reads SGHKS; CDR2 reads YYEKEE (reference sequence). V lost 0 bases to trimming and J lost 1 base, with 7 bases between them.

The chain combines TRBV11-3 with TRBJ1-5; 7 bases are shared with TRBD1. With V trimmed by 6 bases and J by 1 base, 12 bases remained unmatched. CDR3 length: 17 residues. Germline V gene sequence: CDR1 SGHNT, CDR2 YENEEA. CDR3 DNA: TGTGCCAGCAGGGGTATCAACAGGGGCGAAAGCAATCAGCCCCAGCATTTT. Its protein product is CASRGINRGESNQPQHF.

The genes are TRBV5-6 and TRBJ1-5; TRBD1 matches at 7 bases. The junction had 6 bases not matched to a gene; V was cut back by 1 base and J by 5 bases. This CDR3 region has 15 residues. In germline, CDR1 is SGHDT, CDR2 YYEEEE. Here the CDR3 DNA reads TGTGCCAGCAGCTTGAGGGGGCGCACCGATCAGCCCCAGCATTTT. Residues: CASSLRGRTDQPQHF. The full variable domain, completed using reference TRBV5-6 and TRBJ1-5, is DAGVTQSPTHLIKTRGQQVTLRCSPKSGHDTVSWYQQALGQGPQFIFQYYEEEERQRGNFPDRFSGHQFPNYSSELNVNALLLGDSALYLCASSLRGRTDQPQHFGDGTRLSIL.

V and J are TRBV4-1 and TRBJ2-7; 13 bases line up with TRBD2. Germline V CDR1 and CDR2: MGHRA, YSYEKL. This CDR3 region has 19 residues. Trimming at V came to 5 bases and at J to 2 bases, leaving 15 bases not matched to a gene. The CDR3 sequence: CASSSRTSGSSGPAYEQYF. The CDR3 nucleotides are TGCGCCAGCAGCTCCCGGACTAGCGGGAGCTCGGGTCCGGCCTACGAGCAGTACTTC.

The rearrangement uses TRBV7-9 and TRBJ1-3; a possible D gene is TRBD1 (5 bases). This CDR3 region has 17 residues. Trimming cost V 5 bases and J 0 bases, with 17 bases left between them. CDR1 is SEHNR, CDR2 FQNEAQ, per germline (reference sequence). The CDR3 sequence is CASSPGGRAPSGNTIYF. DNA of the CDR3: TGTGCCAGCAGCCCTGGCGGCAGGGCCCCCTCTGGAAACACCATATATTTT.

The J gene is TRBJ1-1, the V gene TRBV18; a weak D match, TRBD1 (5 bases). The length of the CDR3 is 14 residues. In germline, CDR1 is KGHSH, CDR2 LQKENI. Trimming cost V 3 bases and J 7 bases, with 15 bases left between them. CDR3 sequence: CASSPGQARREAFF. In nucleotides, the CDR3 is TGTGCCAGCTCACCTGGACAAGCGAGGCGTGAAGCTTTCTTT.

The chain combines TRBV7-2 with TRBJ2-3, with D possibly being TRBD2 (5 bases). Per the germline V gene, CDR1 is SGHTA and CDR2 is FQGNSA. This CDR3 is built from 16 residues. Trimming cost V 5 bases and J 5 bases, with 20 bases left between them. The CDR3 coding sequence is TGTGCCAGCAGCCCTTGGGCTAGCCCGGCGGGAGATACGCAGTATTTT. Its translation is CASSPWASPAGDTQYF.

This chain's CDR3 is CASKEGADEKLFF. The CDR3 DNA sequence: TGTGCCAGCAAGGAGGGGGCCGATGAAAAACTGTTTTTT. The V gene is TRBV6-5, the J gene TRBJ1-4; the match to TRBD1 covers 7 bases. The CDR3 is made up of 13 amino acids. Germline loops: CDR1 MNHEY, CDR2 SVGAGI. Trimming removed 7 bases from V and 6 bases from J; junction bases left unmatched: 5.

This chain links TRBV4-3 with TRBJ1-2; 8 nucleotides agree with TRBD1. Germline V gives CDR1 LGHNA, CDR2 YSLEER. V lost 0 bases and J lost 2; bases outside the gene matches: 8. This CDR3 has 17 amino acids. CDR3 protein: CASSQDGAGGFNYGYTF. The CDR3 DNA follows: TGCGCCAGCAGCCAAGATGGGGCAGGGGGCTTCAACTATGGCTACACCTTC.

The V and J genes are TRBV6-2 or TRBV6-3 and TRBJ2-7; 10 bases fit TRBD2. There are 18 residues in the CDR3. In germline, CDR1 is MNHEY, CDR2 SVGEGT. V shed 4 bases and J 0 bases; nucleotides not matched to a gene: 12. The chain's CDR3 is CASSLNIAGGLSSYEQYF. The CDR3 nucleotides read TGTGCCAGCAGTTTAAACATAGCGGGGGGCCTTTCCTCCTACGAGCAGTACTTC.

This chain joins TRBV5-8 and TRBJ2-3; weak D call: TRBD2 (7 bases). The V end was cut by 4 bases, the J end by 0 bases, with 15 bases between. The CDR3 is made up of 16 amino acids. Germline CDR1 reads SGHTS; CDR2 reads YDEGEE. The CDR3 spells CASSPRGGGSTDTQYF. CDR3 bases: TGTGCCAGCAGCCCTCGGGGAGGGGGAAGCACAGATACGCAGTATTTT.